These 28 T cell receptor beta chains originate from one sample sequenced in a study of blood T cell repertoires in COVID-19. The method was immunoSEQ multiplex PCR; TCRdb's version includes in-frame clones alone and lacks a portion of them. The sample lists roughly 96,000 clones; 70% to 90% were seen once. Source material: peripheral blood. Every receptor here comes from a man in his fifties or sixties with acute or convalescent COVID-19.

This clone was detected only once. The genes are TRBV3-1 (or the pseudogene TRBV3-2) and TRBJ2-4; D possibly corresponds to TRBD2 (5 bases). The CDR3 has 15 residues. Trimming removed 1 base at V and 9 bases at J, with 16 bases between. Germline assignment: CDR1 LGHDT and CDR2 YNNKEL (reference sequence). The CDR3 sequence is CASSQALAGPLIQYF. Written as DNA, the CDR3 is TGTGCCAGCAGCCAAGCTCTAGCCGGACCCCTCATTCAGTACTTC.

This chain joins TRBV7-6 and TRBJ2-1, with 7 bases fitting TRBD1. The CDR3 has 17 residues. Losses at the gene ends were 3 bases for V and 0 bases for J; bases not matched to a gene: 8. Per the germline V gene, CDR1 is SGHVS and CDR2 is FNYEAQ. The CDR3 here is CASSFNSGGSSYNEQFF. In DNA, the CDR3 is TGTGCCAGCAGCTTCAATTCAGGGGGAAGCTCCTACAATGAGCAGTTCTTC.

This chain connects TRBV30 to TRBJ2-5; tentatively, D is TRBD1 (5 bases). The germline CDR1 and CDR2 sequences are GTSNPN and SVGIG (reference sequence). There are 13 residues in the CDR3. The germline V and J ends were trimmed by 0 bases and 3 bases, with 8 bases remaining between them. The DNA for the CDR3 is TGTGCCTGGAGTGTACAGGCTGAAGAGACCCAGTACTTC. It encodes CAWSVQAEETQYF.

This clone has a count of ten or more. The CDR3 region is CASSLDTGPNTGELFF. The CDR3 region has the DNA TGTGCCAGCAGCTTAGATACAGGGCCGAACACCGGGGAGCTGTTTTTT. The chain employs TRBV7-2 and TRBJ2-2, with D maybe TRBD1 (6 bases). This CDR3 is built from 16 residues. Germline V lookup: CDR1 SGHTA, CDR2 FQGNSA. The V and J ends lost 1 base and 0 bases respectively, with 9 bases between them.

This chain joins TRBV5-4 and TRBJ2-3, with 12 nucleotides matching TRBD2. CDR1 and CDR2 (germline): SGHNT, YYREEE (reference sequence). This CDR3 has 16 amino acids. Germline trimming cut 0 bases from V and 2 bases from J; bases unmatched to any gene: 1. CDR3 DNA: TGTGCCAGCAGCTTGGGACTAGCGGGAGTCACAGATACGCAGTATTTT. This gives the protein CASSLGLAGVTDTQYF. Using reference TRBV5-4 and TRBJ2-3 for the parts outside the CDR3, the full variable domain is ETGVTQSPTHLIKTRGQQVTLRCSSQSGHNTVSWYQQALGQGPQFIFQYYREEENGRGNFPPRFSGLQFPNYSSELNVNALELDDSALYLCASSLGLAGVTDTQYFGPGTRLTVL.

This sequence joins TRBV3-1 (or the pseudogene TRBV3-2) and TRBJ2-1; TRBD2 aligns across 9 bases. The CDR3 has 13 residues. The V gene end was trimmed by 1 base and the J gene end by 15 bases; junction bases not matched to a gene: 7. Germline CDR1 and CDR2: LGHDT and YNNKEL (reference sequence). CDR3 nucleotides: TGTGCCAGCAGCCAAGGTCGAACTAGCGGGCGGTTCTTC. It codes for CASSQGRTSGRFF.

This clone was detected ten times or more. The genes are TRBV21-1 and TRBJ2-7; TRBD1, the table's D call, lacks a check against the DNA. TRBV21-1 is termed a pseudogene. The CDR3 consists of 12 residues. The CDR3 DNA sequence: TGTGCCAGCAGCAAACAGGGTTACGAGCAGTACGTC. Translated: CASSKQGYEQYV.

This chain uses TRBV11-2 with TRBJ1-6; D is possibly TRBD1 (5 bases). V was pared by 0 bases and J by 7 bases, with 10 bases between. The CDR3 loop spans 15 amino acids. Germline V gene lookup returns CDR1 SGHAT and CDR2 FQNNGV. As DNA, the CDR3 is TGTGCCAGCAGCTTAGACAGGGCTGAAAATTCACCCCTCCACTTT. Its translation is CASSLDRAENSPLHF.

This clone was counted between two and nine times. The rearrangement joins TRBV7-9 to TRBJ1-1; 7 bases fit TRBD1. From germline, CDR1 is SEHNR and CDR2 FQNEAQ (reference sequence). J was trimmed by 8 bases and V by 5 bases; bases with no gene match: 2. There are 11 residues in the CDR3. CDR3: CASSTGQEAFF. In DNA form, the CDR3 reads TGTGCCAGCAGCACGGGACAGGAAGCTTTCTTT.

V gene TRBV7-9 combines with J gene TRBJ1-1, with D hard to call. This CDR3 is 13 amino acids long. V was clipped by 2 bases and J by 6 bases, with 10 bases between them. Germline CDR1 SEHNR, CDR2 FQNEAQ (reference sequence). The CDR3 reads CASSLLSGPEAFF. The DNA for the CDR3 is TGTGCCAGCAGCTTACTTTCGGGTCCTGAAGCTTTCTTT.

The chain has TRBV7-6 and TRBJ1-3; 7 bases fit TRBD1. The CDR3 loop spans 15 amino acids. After removal of 5 bases from V and 0 bases from J, the junction contained 4 bases not matched to a gene. Germline CDR1 SGHVS, CDR2 FNYEAQ. The CDR3 reads CASSATGDSGNTIYF. Here the CDR3 DNA reads TGTGCCAGCAGCGCTACAGGGGACTCTGGAAACACCATATATTTT. The full variable domain, its missing parts supplied by reference TRBV7-6 and TRBJ1-3, is GAGVSQSPRYKVTKRGQDVALRCDPISGHVSLYWYRQALGQGPEFLTYFNYEAQQDKSGLPNDRFSAERPEGSISTLTIQRTEQRDSAMYRCASSATGDSGNTIYFGEGSWLTVV.

V is TRBV7-3 and J is TRBJ2-4, with 7 bases lining up with TRBD1. CDR3 length: 13 residues. CDR1 and CDR2 from the germline V gene are SGHTA and FQGTGA. The junction had 6 bases not matched to a gene; V was cut back by 8 bases and J by 5 bases. CDR3 amino acids: CASQRQGENIQYF. The CDR3 bases are TGTGCCAGCCAAAGACAGGGCGAAAACATTCAGTACTTC. Full variable domain (missing parts from reference TRBV7-3 and TRBJ2-4): GAGVSQTPSNKVTEKGKYVELRCDPISGHTALYWYRQSLGQGPEFLIYFQGTGAADDSGLPNDRFFAVRPEGSVSTLKIQRTERGDSAVYLCASQRQGENIQYFGAGTRLSVL.

This clone showed up just once. The rearrangement links TRBV7-9 to TRBJ1-4; D remains ambiguous. The CDR3 runs 13 residues. Trimming cost V 3 bases and J 4 bases, with 6 bases left between them. Per the germline V gene, CDR1 is SEHNR and CDR2 is FQNEAQ (reference sequence). This chain's CDR3 is CASSLRVNEKLFF. The CDR3 nucleotides are TGTGCCAGCAGCTTGAGGGTTAATGAAAAACTGTTTTTT.

The chain recombines TRBV29-1 with TRBJ1-1; possibly TRBD1 for D (5 bases). The V gene lost 7 bases and the J gene lost 0 bases, with 12 bases spanning the gap. CDR1 is SQVTM and CDR2 is ANQGSEA in the germline V gene. The CDR3 covers 13 residues. The CDR3 sequence is CSAGAQLNTEAFF. DNA of the CDR3: TGCAGCGCTGGGGCTCAGCTGAACACTGAAGCTTTCTTT.

This clone occurred a few times. This chain links TRBV12-3 or TRBV12-4 with TRBJ2-7; a possible D gene is TRBD1 (5 bases). Trimming pared 1 base from V and 1 base from J, leaving 5 bases between. CDR3 length: 13 amino acids. CDR3 sequence (DNA): TGTGCCAGCAGTTTAGAGGGGTCCTACGAGCAGTACTTC. Its translation: CASSLEGSYEQYF.

This rearrangement joins TRBV11-3 to TRBJ2-3; 9 bases line up with TRBD2. CDR1 and CDR2 from the germline V gene are SGHNT and YENEEA. CDR3 size: 16 residues. The V segment lost 3 bases and the J segment 0 bases; nucleotides outside the gene matches: 4. The CDR3 sequence: CASSFMRGGSTDTQYF. CDR3 DNA sequence: TGTGCCAGCAGCTTTATGCGGGGGGGGAGCACAGATACGCAGTATTTT.

This clone was observed a single time. V gene TRBV28 combines with J gene TRBJ1-1, with 7 positions matching TRBD1. The V gene's germline CDR1 is MDHEN and CDR2 SYDVKM. Trimming removed 3 bases from V and 8 bases from J; junction bases left unmatched: 3. The CDR3 covers 12 residues. CDR3 sequence: CASSFSDREAFF. CDR3 coding DNA: TGTGCCAGCAGTTTCTCGGACAGGGAAGCTTTCTTT.

This sequence joins TRBV9 and TRBJ1-2, with TRBD1 as a possible D gene (5 bases). This CDR3 comprises 14 residues. Germline CDR1 SGDLS, CDR2 YYNGEE. With 3 bases removed from V and 4 bases from J, the gap between germline ends came to 13 bases. In DNA form, the CDR3 reads TGTGCCAGCAGCGACGGGGGGTCCGGCTATGGCTACACCTTC. Translation gives CASSDGGSGYGYTF.

V gene TRBV7-9 combines with J gene TRBJ2-1, with TRBD2 identical over 8 bases. The CDR3 runs 16 residues. Unmatched junction bases numbered 8, after V lost 5 bases and J lost 2 bases. Germline-derived CDR1 and CDR2 are SEHNR and FQNEAQ (reference sequence). The CDR3: CASSPQAGAAYNEQFF. The CDR3 nucleotides are TGTGCCAGCAGCCCGCAAGCGGGGGCAGCCTACAATGAGCAGTTCTTC.

This clone was found once. V gene TRBV5-4 combines with J gene TRBJ1-2, with 7 bases identical to TRBD1. Germline V lookup: CDR1 SGHNT, CDR2 YYREEE (reference sequence). With 6 bases clipped from V and 5 bases from J, the junction kept 13 bases outside the gene matches. The CDR3 extends over 15 amino acids. The CDR3 is CASIPQGGVYYGYTF. CDR3 nucleotide sequence: TGTGCCAGCATCCCACAAGGGGGCGTATATTATGGCTACACCTTC.

This clone was counted only a few times. V and J are TRBV19 and TRBJ2-2; 9 nucleotides match TRBD2. Germline V lookup: CDR1 LNHDA, CDR2 SQIVND (reference sequence). J was trimmed by 6 bases and V by 5 bases; bases with no gene match: 7. The length of the CDR3 is 15 residues. CDR3 in DNA: TGTGCCAGTAGTCCATGGACTAGCGTACCCGGGGAGCTGTTTTTT. This sequence encodes CASSPWTSVPGELFF.

This CDR3 is CASSSTGLRDTEAFF. The CDR3 DNA sequence: TGTGCCAGCAGTTCAACCGGGCTGAGGGACACTGAAGCTTTCTTT. The chain couples TRBV6-5 to TRBJ1-1; no definite D call. The germline V gene encodes CDR1 MNHEY and CDR2 SVGAGI. With 4 bases removed from V and 3 bases from J, the gap between germline ends came to 15 bases. This CDR3 comprises 15 residues.

The V gene is TRBV2, the J gene TRBJ1-1; D is ambiguous. CDR1 and CDR2 from the germline V gene are SNHLY and FYNNEI. CDR3 length equals 13 residues. Trimming stripped 7 bases from V and 0 bases from J, with 9 bases between. Here the CDR3 reads CASNRDLNTEAFF. The CDR3 DNA reads as TGTGCCAGCAATCGGGATTTGAACACTGAAGCTTTCTTT.

The rearrangement uses TRBV27 and TRBJ1-5; 10 bases are shared with TRBD1. J gave up 8 bases and V 6 bases, and 4 bases lay outside the gene matches. From germline, CDR1 is MNHEY and CDR2 SMNVEV (reference sequence). The CDR3 contains 13 residues. The CDR3 bases are TGTGCCAGCAGCAAGGGACAGGGGAAGCCCCAGCATTTT. It is translated as CASSKGQGKPQHF.

The sample holds a few counts of this clone. The V and J genes are TRBV11-2 and TRBJ1-1, with 8 bases aligning to TRBD1. Germline V gene data show CDR1 as SGHAT and CDR2 as FQNNGV. The CDR3 extends over 12 amino acids. V lost 5 bases and J lost 4; bases outside the gene matches: 0. The CDR3 sequence: CASSTGGTEAFF. The CDR3 coding sequence is TGTGCCAGCAGCACAGGGGGCACTGAAGCTTTCTTT.

V and J are TRBV3-1 (or the pseudogene TRBV3-2) and TRBJ1-1; the D is unclear. This CDR3 spans 14 amino acids. The V gene's germline CDR1 is LGHDT and CDR2 YNNKEL (reference sequence). The V gene lost 2 bases and the J gene lost 7 bases, with 14 bases spanning the gap. The CDR3 region is CASSQSSGNGEAFF. DNA for the CDR3: TGTGCCAGCAGCCAATCCTCGGGGAACGGTGAAGCTTTCTTT.

This clone has only a few counts. The chain combines TRBV3-1 (or the pseudogene TRBV3-2) with TRBJ1-5; 8 bases match TRBD1. Germline assignment: CDR1 LGHDT and CDR2 YNNKEL (reference sequence). J was trimmed by 8 bases and V by 1 base; bases with no gene match: 7. CDR3 size: 15 residues. CDR3 loop: CASSQGAQGVKPQHF. The DNA for the CDR3 is TGTGCCAGCAGCCAAGGGGCACAGGGGGTAAAGCCCCAGCATTTT.

The V call is TRBV7-2, the J call TRBJ1-3; 8 bases are shared with TRBD1. The CDR3 has 16 residues. Looked up from germline, CDR1 is SGHTA and CDR2 is FQGNSA. Trimming removed 5 bases from V and 0 bases from J; junction bases left unmatched: 6. CDR3 amino acids: CASSPQGQVSGNTIYF. Written as DNA, the CDR3 is TGTGCCAGCAGCCCCCAGGGACAGGTCTCTGGAAACACCATATATTTT. Variable domain in full (rest from reference TRBV7-2 and TRBJ1-3): GAGVSQSPSNKVTEKGKDVELRCDPISGHTALYWYRQSLGQGLEFLIYFQGNSAPDKSGLPSDRFSAERTGGSVSTLTIQRTQQEDSAVYLCASSPQGQVSGNTIYFGEGSWLTVV.